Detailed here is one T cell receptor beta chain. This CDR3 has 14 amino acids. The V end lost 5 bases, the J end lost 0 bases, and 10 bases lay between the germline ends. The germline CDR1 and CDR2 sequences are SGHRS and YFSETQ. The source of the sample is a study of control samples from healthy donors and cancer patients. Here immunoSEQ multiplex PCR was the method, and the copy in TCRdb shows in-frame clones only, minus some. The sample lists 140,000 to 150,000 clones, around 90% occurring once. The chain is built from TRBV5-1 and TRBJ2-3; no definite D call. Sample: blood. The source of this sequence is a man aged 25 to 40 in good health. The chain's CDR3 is CASSYGSSTDTQYF. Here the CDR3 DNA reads TGCGCCAGCAGTTACGGGTCTAGCACAGATACGCAGTATTTT.